Presented here are 18 T cell receptor beta chains from one specimen sequenced in a study of regulatory T cells in long-lasting Graves disease. For TCR beta, libraries came from iRepertoire HTBI primers and Arm-PCR of CDR3 regions. In TCRdb, the multiplex PCR reads were re-called with MiXCR into one record per CDR3 protein. The sample holds some 420,000 distinct CDR3 sequences; approximately 23% are singletons and the top ten take under 15%. Time point described: persistent/refractory GD, antithyroid drugs over 5 years with positive TRAb. RNA extracted from PBMCs served as the sequencing template. The sequencing here drew on peripheral blood mononuclear cells (PBMCs), taken when the disease was refractory, from a patient treated with antithyroid drugs. The receptors derive from a female donor with Graves disease.

The sample holds a few counts of this clonotype. This rearrangement joins TRBV7-9 to TRBJ2-7, with D uncertain. The CDR3 length is 11 residues. Germline V gene sequence: CDR1 SEHNR, CDR2 FQNEAQ (reference sequence). Trimming removed 5 bases at V and 6 bases at J, with 8 bases between. The CDR3: CASSPVAEQYF. Here the CDR3 DNA reads TGTGCCAGCAGCCCTGTAGCCGAGCAGTACTTC.

This clonotype was picked up a small number of times. A junction boundary mismatches the germline segment, possibly from a read error. The chain carries TRBV30 and TRBJ2-7; D remains unclear. Per germline, CDR1 GTSNPN and CDR2 SVGIG (reference sequence). CDR3 length: 12 amino acids. Here the CDR3 reads CAWSEGPAGQCF. CDR3 coding DNA: TGTGCCTGGAGTGAGGGCCCGGCCGGGCAGTGCTTC.

This clonotype was counted many times. This sequence joins TRBV2 and TRBJ2-4, with TRBD1 matching 7 bases. Germline values: CDR1 SNHLY, CDR2 FYNNEI. V lost 4 bases, J lost 5 bases, and 11 bases stayed unmatched. The CDR3 totals 16 residues. CDR3 loop: CASSADREFPENIQYF. CDR3 nucleotide sequence: TGTGCCAGCAGTGCAGACAGGGAATTCCCTGAAAACATTCAGTACTTC. Complete variable domain (other parts from reference TRBV2 and TRBJ2-4): EPEVTQTPSHQVTQMGQEVILRCVPISNHLYFYWYRQILGQKVEFLVSFYNNEISEKSEIFDDQFSVERPDGSNFTLKIRSTKLEDSAMYFCASSADREFPENIQYFGAGTRLSVL.

The chain joins TRBV6-2 or TRBV6-3 to TRBJ2-7, with D perhaps assigned TRBD1 or TRBD2 (5 bases each). V lost 2 bases and J lost 5, with 16 bases in between. Germline values: CDR1 MNHEY, CDR2 SVGEGT. CDR3 length: 15 amino acids. CDR3 sequence (DNA): TGTGCCAGCAGTTACGGGACCCCCTGGGGCAACGAGCAGTACTTC. The encoded protein is CASSYGTPWGNEQYF.

This clonotype was observed at least ten times. V gene TRBV11-2 combines with J gene TRBJ2-5; 9 bases map to TRBD2. This CDR3 has 15 residues. Germline lookup yields CDR1 SGHAT and CDR2 FQNNGV. With V trimmed by 5 bases and J by 5 bases, 9 bases remained unmatched. In nucleotides, the CDR3 is TGTGCCAGCAGCCAAACGGCTAGCGGGGATGAGACCCAGTACTTC. Protein product: CASSQTASGDETQYF.

In this sample, this clonotype turned up many times. The genes are TRBV2 and TRBJ1-2; D not certain. Germline lookup yields CDR1 SNHLY and CDR2 FYNNEI. This CDR3 is built from 11 residues. V shed 8 bases and J shed 1 base, with 5 bases lying between them. The CDR3 reads CASGLNYGYTF. CDR3 DNA sequence: TGTGCCAGCGGACTTAACTATGGCTACACCTTC. The complete variable domain, with remaining parts taken from reference TRBV2 and TRBJ1-2, reads EPEVTQTPSHQVTQMGQEVILRCVPISNHLYFYWYRQILGQKVEFLVSFYNNEISEKSEIFDDQFSVERPDGSNFTLKIRSTKLEDSAMYFCASGLNYGYTFGSGTRLTVV.

This clonotype was counted at least ten times. V gene TRBV28 combines with J gene TRBJ1-1; TRBD1 aligns across 7 bases. CDR3 size: 14 residues. The V segment lost 6 bases and the J segment 1 base; nucleotides outside the gene matches: 5. CDR1 is MDHEN, CDR2 SYDVKM, per germline. This CDR3 reads CASSRTGANTEAFF. The CDR3 DNA follows: TGTGCCAGCAGCAGAACAGGGGCGAACACTGAAGCTTTCTTT.

In this sample, this clonotype turned up many times. This chain joins TRBV28 and TRBJ2-5, with 7 positions matching TRBD2. J was trimmed by 3 bases and V by 8 bases; bases with no gene match: 9. The germline V gene encodes CDR1 MDHEN and CDR2 SYDVKM. The CDR3 spans 14 residues. CDR3 in amino acids: CASRGEGIEETQYF. The CDR3 nucleotides read TGTGCCAGCCGCGGGGAGGGGATCGAAGAGACCCAGTACTTC.

The V call is TRBV20-1, the J call TRBJ1-1; D remains ambiguous. CDR3 length: 13 residues. CDR1 DFQATT and CDR2 SNEGSKA come from the germline V gene (reference sequence). The ends were cut back, 5 bases at V and 7 bases at J, with 17 bases in the middle. Written as DNA, the CDR3 is TGCAGTGCTCCCATGATTAGGGCAGGTGAAGCTTTCTTT. This translates into CSAPMIRAGEAFF.

This clonotype has ten or more counts. CDR3 nucleotides: TGTGCCAGCAGTACAGAAGGCGGGGAGCTGTTTTTT. Its protein is CASSTEGGELFF. The chain couples TRBV2 to TRBJ2-2; D unresolved. Germline CDR1 reads SNHLY; CDR2 reads FYNNEI. Trimming cost V 5 bases and J 7 bases, with 8 bases left between them. CDR3 length: 12 amino acids. The full variable domain, rest sourced from reference TRBV2 and TRBJ2-2, is EPEVTQTPSHQVTQMGQEVILRCVPISNHLYFYWYRQILGQKVEFLVSFYNNEISEKSEIFDDQFSVERPDGSNFTLKIRSTKLEDSAMYFCASSTEGGELFFGEGSRLTVL.

This clonotype has a count of ten or more. The J gene is TRBJ1-6, the V gene TRBV9; D not certain. The CDR3 contains 12 residues. Germline CDR1 SGDLS, CDR2 YYNGEE. V was clipped by 1 base and J by 7 bases, with 3 bases between them. CDR3 nucleotide sequence: TGTGCCAGCAGCGTACCCAATTCACCCCTCCACTTT. It codes for CASSVPNSPLHF.

This clonotype occurred many times. The chain couples TRBV28 to TRBJ1-4; D call uncertain. Per the germline V gene, CDR1 is MDHEN and CDR2 is SYDVKM. V was pared by 5 bases and J by 4 bases, with 11 bases between. The length of the CDR3 is 14 residues. CDR3 nucleotide sequence: TGTGCCAGCAGTCCCAGTGGTCGTAATGAAAAACTGTTTTTT. It is translated as CASSPSGRNEKLFF.

The V call is TRBV10-3, the J call TRBJ2-5, with 7 bases fitting TRBD1. CDR3 length: 14 residues. V dropped 6 bases and J dropped 5; count of bases not matched to a gene: 9. Germline V gene sequence: CDR1 ENHRY, CDR2 SYGVKD. The CDR3, as DNA: TGTGCCATCAGCCCGGGACAGACCCATGAGACCCAGTACTTC. Amino acid sequence: CAISPGQTHETQYF.

This clonotype was detected a few times. The V call is TRBV19, the J call TRBJ1-2, with 7 bases identical to TRBD1. The CDR3 runs 13 residues. Germline trimming cut 4 bases from V and 4 bases from J; bases unmatched to any gene: 3. Germline-derived CDR1 and CDR2 are LNHDA and SQIVND (reference sequence). For the CDR3, the DNA is TGTGCCAGTAGTACCGCAGGGGGCTATGGCTACACCTTC. Its translation is CASSTAGGYGYTF.

Many counts were recorded for this clonotype. This chain uses TRBV2 with TRBJ1-4; D remains ambiguous. The CDR3 has 13 amino acids. V lost 1 base to trimming and J lost 8 bases, with 8 bases between them. Germline-derived CDR1 and CDR2 are SNHLY and FYNNEI. The DNA of the CDR3 is TGTGCCAGCAGTGAAGACCAGCCCGAAAAACTGTTTTTT. Protein sequence: CASSEDQPEKLFF.

This chain uses TRBV7-9 with TRBJ1-4; possibly TRBD1 for D (5 bases). Per germline, CDR1 SEHNR and CDR2 FQNEAQ (reference sequence). This CDR3 has 15 residues. The V end lost 1 base, the J end lost 7 bases, and 13 bases lay between the germline ends. CDR3 loop: CASSLGGDLGEKLFF. DNA of the CDR3: TGTGCCAGCAGCTTAGGAGGGGACTTGGGTGAAAAACTGTTTTTT.

The chain has TRBV14 and TRBJ1-4; weak D call: TRBD1 (5 bases). Trimming cost V 0 bases and J 7 bases, with 12 bases left between them. CDR3 size: 15 residues. Per germline, CDR1 SGHDN and CDR2 FVKESK. CDR3 protein: CASSQEFREVEKLFF. In DNA, the CDR3 is TGTGCCAGCAGCCAAGAATTCAGGGAAGTTGAAAAACTGTTTTTT.

This clonotype has at least ten counts. V is TRBV2 and J is TRBJ2-7, with 10 bases fitting TRBD2. The J segment lost 5 bases and the V segment lost 6 bases, leaving 19 bases of the junction unmatched. The CDR3 is 18 amino acids. Germline V CDR1 and CDR2: SNHLY, FYNNEI. In DNA, the CDR3 is TGTGCCAGCAGGCCACAAACGATTGCTTCTAGCGGGAGAAACGAGCAGTACTTC. It specifies CASRPQTIASSGRNEQYF.